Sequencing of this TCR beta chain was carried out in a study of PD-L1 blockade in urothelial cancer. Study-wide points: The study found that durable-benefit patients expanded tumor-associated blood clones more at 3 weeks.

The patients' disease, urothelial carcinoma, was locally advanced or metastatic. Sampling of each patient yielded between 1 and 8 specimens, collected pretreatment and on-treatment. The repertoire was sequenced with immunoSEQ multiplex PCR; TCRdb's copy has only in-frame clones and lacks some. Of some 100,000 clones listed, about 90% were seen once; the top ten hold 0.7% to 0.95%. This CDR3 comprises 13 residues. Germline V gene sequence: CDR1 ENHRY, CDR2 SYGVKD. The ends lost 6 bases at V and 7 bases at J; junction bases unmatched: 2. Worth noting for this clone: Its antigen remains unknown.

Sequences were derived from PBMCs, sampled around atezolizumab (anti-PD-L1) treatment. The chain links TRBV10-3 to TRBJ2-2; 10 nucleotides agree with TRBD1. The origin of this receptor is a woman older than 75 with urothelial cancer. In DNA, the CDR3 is TGTGCCATCAGGGGGACAGGGGACGGGGAGCTGTTTTTT. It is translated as CAIRGTGDGELFF.